This T cell receptor beta chain was recovered during a study of T cell responses to AZD1222 COVID-19 vaccine. Study information: Second-dose intervals near 4 or 12 weeks were combined. Study conclusions and caveats: Nearly half of unique spike-specific TCRs reportedly avoided B.1.351 and B.1.1.7 mutated regions. Repertoire sampling was restricted to post-peak T cell response timepoints. Only five or six AZD1222 recipients tested seropositive at baseline.

Some clones are missing from TCRdb's copy, which holds only in-frame ones; the method was immunoSEQ multiplex PCR. Of more than 150,000 clones detected, roughly 92% appear once; the ten largest clones hold 10%. The germline gives CDR1 MNHEY, CDR2 SMNVEV (reference sequence). Trimming took 4 bases from V and 6 from J; bases not matched to a gene: 19. The CDR3 runs to 20 residues. Note on this clone: Its antigen remains unidentified.

The gene calls are TRBV27 and TRBJ1-6; TRBD1 aligns across 9 bases. The TCR was taken from an adult in good health. Sample: peripheral blood, taken on day 0 of AZD1222 vaccination. The CDR3 sequence is CASSSRPPSTGTGINSPLHF. DNA of the CDR3: TGTGCCAGCAGTTCGAGGCCACCTTCGACCGGGACAGGGATTAATTCACCCCTCCACTTT.